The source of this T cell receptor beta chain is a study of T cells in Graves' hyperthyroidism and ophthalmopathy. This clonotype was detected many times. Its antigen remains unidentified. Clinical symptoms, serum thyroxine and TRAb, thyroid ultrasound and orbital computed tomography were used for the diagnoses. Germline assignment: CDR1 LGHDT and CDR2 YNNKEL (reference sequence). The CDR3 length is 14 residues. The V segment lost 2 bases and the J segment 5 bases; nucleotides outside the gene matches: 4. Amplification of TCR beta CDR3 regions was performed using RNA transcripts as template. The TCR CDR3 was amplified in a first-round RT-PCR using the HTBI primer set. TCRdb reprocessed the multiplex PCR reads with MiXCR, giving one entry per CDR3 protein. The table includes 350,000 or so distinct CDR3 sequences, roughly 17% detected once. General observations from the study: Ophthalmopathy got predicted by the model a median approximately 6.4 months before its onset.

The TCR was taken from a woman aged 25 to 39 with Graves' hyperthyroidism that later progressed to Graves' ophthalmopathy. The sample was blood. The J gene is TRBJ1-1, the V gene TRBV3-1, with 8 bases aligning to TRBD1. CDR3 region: CASSQQGARTEAFF. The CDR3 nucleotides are TGTGCCAGCAGCCAACAGGGGGCGCGGACTGAAGCTTTCTTT.